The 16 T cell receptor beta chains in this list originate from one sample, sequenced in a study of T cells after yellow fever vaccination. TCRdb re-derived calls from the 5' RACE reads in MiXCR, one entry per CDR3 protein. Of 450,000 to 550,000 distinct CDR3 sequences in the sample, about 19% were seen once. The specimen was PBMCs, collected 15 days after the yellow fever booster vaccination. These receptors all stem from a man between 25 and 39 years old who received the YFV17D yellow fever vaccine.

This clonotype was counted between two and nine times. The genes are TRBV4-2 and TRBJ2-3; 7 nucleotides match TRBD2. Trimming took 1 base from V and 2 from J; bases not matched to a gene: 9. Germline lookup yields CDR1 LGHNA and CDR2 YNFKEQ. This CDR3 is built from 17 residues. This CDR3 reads CASSQVMTGGNTDTQYF. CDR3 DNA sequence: TGTGCCAGCAGCCAAGTTATGACGGGAGGAAACACAGATACGCAGTATTTT.

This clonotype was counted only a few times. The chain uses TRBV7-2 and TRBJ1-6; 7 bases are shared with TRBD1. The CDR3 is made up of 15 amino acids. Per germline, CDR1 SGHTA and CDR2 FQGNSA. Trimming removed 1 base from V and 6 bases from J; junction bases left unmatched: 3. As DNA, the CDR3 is TGTGCCAGCAGCTTAGAAGGGACAGTTAATTCACCCCTCCACTTT. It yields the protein CASSLEGTVNSPLHF.

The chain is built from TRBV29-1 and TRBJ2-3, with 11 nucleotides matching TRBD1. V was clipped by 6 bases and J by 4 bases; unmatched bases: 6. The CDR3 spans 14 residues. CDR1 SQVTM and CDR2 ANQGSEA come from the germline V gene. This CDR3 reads CSVDGDRGADTQYF. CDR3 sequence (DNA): TGCAGCGTCGATGGGGACAGGGGGGCAGATACGCAGTATTTT.

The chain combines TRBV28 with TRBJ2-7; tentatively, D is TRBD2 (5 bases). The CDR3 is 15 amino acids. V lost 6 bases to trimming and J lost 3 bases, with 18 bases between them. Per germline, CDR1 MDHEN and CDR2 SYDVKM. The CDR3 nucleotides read TGTGCCAGCAGGGGCCTGGCGGGTCAAGACTACGAGCAGTACTTC. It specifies CASRGLAGQDYEQYF.

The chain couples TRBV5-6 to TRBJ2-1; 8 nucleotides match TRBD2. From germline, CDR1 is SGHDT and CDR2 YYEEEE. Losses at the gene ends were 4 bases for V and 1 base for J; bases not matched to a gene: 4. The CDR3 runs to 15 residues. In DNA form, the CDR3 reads TGTGCCAGCAGCCCCGGGGGGGCTTCCTACAATGAGCAGTTCTTC. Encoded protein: CASSPGGASYNEQFF.

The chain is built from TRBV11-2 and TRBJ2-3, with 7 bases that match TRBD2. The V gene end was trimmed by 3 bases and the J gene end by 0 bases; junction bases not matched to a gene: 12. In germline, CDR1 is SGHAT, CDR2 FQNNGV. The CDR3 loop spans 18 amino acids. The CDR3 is CASSLTPHQGGSTDTQYF. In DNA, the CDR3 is TGTGCCAGCAGCTTGACCCCGCATCAGGGAGGGAGCACAGATACGCAGTATTTT.

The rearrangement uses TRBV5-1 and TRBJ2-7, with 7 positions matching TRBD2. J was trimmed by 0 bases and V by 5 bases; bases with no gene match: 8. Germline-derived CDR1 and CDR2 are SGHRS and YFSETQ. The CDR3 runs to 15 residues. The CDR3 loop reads CASRTGTISSYEQYF. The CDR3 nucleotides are TGCGCCAGCAGGACCGGGACTATCAGCTCCTACGAGCAGTACTTC. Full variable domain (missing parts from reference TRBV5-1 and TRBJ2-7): KAGVTQTPRYLIKTRGQQVTLSCSPISGHRSVSWYQQTPGQGLQFLFEYFSETQRNKGNFPGRFSGRQFSNSRSEMNVSTLELGDSALYLCASRTGTISSYEQYFGPGTRLTVT.

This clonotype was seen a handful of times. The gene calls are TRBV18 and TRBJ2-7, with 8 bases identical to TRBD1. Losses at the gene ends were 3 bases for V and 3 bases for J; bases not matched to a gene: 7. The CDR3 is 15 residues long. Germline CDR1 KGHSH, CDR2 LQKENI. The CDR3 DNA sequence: TGTGCCAGCTCACCGGACAGGGACAATTTCTACGAGCAGTACTTC. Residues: CASSPDRDNFYEQYF.

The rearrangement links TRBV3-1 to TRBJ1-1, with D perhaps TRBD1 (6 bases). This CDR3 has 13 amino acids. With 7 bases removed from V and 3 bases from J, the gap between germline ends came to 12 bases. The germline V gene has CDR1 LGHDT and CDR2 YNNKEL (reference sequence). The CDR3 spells CASTQGFYTEAFF. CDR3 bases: TGTGCCAGCACCCAGGGGTTTTACACTGAAGCTTTCTTT.

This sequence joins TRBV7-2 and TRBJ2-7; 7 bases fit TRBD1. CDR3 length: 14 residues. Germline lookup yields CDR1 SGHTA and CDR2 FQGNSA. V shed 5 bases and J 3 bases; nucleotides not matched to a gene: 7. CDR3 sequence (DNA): TGTGCCAGCAGCACCCGACAGGGACGCTACGAGCAGTACTTC. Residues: CASSTRQGRYEQYF.

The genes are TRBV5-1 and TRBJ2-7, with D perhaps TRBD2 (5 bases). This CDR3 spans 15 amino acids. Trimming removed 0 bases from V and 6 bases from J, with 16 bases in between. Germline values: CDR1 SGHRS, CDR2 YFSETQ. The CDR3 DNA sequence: TGCGCCAGCAGCTTGGCCCCGGGATCTGCTGGCGAGCAGTACTTC. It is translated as CASSLAPGSAGEQYF. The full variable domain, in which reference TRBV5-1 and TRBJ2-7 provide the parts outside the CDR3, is KAGVTQTPRYLIKTRGQQVTLSCSPISGHRSVSWYQQTPGQGLQFLFEYFSETQRNKGNFPGRFSGRQFSNSRSEMNVSTLELGDSALYLCASSLAPGSAGEQYFGPGTRLTVT.

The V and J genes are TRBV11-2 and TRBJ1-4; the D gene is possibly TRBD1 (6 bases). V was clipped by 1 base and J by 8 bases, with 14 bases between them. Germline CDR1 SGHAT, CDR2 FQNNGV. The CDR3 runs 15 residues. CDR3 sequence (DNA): TGTGCCAGCAGCTTAGTGCAGGGGTTGGGGGAAAAACTGTTTTTT. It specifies CASSLVQGLGEKLFF.

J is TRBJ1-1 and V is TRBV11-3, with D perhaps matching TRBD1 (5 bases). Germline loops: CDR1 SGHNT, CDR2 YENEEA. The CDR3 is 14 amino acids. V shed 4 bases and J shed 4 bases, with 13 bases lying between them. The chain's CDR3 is CASSSHRGSTEAFF. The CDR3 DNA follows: TGTGCCAGCAGCTCGCACCGGGGGAGCACTGAAGCTTTCTTT.

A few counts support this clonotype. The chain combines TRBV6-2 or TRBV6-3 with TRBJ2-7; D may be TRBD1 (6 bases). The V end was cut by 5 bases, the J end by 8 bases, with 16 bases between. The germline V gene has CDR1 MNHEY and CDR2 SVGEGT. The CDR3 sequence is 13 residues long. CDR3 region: CASSPNPTGQQYF. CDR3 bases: TGTGCCAGCAGTCCCAACCCGACAGGCCAGCAGTACTTC.

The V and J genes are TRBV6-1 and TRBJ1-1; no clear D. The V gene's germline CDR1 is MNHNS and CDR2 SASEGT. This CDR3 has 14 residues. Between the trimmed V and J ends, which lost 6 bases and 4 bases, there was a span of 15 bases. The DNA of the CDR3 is TGTGCCAGCAGCCTAGGAGACTGGGGCACTGAAGCTTTCTTT. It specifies CASSLGDWGTEAFF.

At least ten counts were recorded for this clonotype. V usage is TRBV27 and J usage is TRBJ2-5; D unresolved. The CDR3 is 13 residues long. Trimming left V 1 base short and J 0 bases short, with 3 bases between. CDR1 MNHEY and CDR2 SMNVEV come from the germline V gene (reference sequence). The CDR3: CASSLLYQETQYF. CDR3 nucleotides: TGTGCCAGCAGTTTATTGTACCAAGAGACCCAGTACTTC.